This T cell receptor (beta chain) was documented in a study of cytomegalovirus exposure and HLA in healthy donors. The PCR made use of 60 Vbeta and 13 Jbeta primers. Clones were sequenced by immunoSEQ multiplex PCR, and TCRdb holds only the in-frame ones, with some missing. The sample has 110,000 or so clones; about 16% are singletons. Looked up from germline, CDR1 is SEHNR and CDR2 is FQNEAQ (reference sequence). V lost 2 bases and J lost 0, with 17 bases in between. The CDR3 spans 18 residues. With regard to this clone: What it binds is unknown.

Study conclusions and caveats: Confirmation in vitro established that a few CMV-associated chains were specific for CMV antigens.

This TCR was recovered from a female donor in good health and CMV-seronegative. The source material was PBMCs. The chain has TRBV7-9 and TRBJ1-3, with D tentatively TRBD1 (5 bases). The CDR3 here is CASSLLGREDPSGNTIYF. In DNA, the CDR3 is TGTGCCAGCAGCTTATTGGGCAGGGAGGATCCCTCTGGAAACACCATATATTTT.